This paragraph reports one T cell receptor (beta chain). It has no known antigen specificity. No per-base quality is available; no much larger clone lies one base away. This record comes from a study of T-cell memory formation after mild COVID-19 (dated by TCRdb to about 2021). With respect to the entire study: TCR sequence clusters from the two donors were found to be largely donor specific. Two young, previously healthy adult volunteers, one female and one male, were included in the cohort. T-cell clones expanding and contracting after mild COVID-19 in a couple of donors were tracked by longitudinal TCRalpha and TCRbeta repertoire sequencing.

TCRdb records Illumina NovaSeq 6000 as the sequencer. cDNA libraries for TCRalpha and TCRbeta were prepared by 5'RACE using constant-segment primers, with sample barcodes and unique molecular identifiers added. Trizol reagent was used to extract RNA from every sample. The libraries were amplified in two PCR steps, and the second step added a second sample barcode and Illumina TruSeq adapters. Libraries were sequenced on an Illumina NovaSeq with 2 x 150 bp paired-end reads. The paper's data handling went like this. With migec v1.2.7, reads were demultiplexed and then collapsed into UMI-guided consensus sequences. With mixcr v2.1.11, UMI consensuses were aligned to TRA and TRB V and J templates and assembled into clonotypes. A clonotype was counted as expanded or contracted only if both edgeR and NoisET called the change significant, with noise models trained on biological replicates. For edgeR calls, a false discovery rate-adjusted p below 0.01 and a log2 fold-change threshold of 1 were applied. As an exploratory analysis of dynamics, max-normalized trajectories of the 1000 most abundant clonotypes were examined by PCA with hierarchical clustering. Separately sequenced CD4+ and CD8+ repertoires were used to assign a CD4 or CD8 phenotype to each responding clone. The raw public reads went through TCRdb reprocessing: fastp at Q25, MiXCR clone calling, in-frame beta chains kept. Rows with one shared CDR3 protein collapse into an entry with the most common genes and DNA. TCRdb's processing, not the authors', yielded these V and J calls. Recorded for this sample are about 610,000 distinct CDR3 sequences; roughly 17% of them occurred a single time. The ten largest clones take up 8.1% of the sample.

On the study overall, not on this receptor specifically: Some responding clones were found in pre-infection memory, which suggests that pre-existing cross-reactive memory T cells took part in the SARS-CoV-2 response. SARS-CoV-2 specificity was not confirmed for the second-wave clones peaking on day 37. Contracting CD4+ clones appeared mostly in the CM and EM memory subsets, whereas CD8+ clones were enriched in EMRA. The study included only a couple of mild cases, and larger cohorts that include severe cases with pre-infection samples were judged to be necessary. From day 15 to 85, contracting clones showed balanced CD4/CD8 phenotypes, whereas a second wave of clones that expanded from day 15 to 37 leaned towards CD4+.

V loses 4 bases at its end and J loses 0 bases; junction bases beyond the gene matches: 5. From the cysteine through the phenylalanine, the CDR3 covers 15 amino acids. Just the 45-base CDR3 DNA is kept, in frame starting at base 1. CDR1 and CDR2, per the germline V gene (reference sequence), are SEHNR and FQNEAQ. Ficoll-Paque density gradient centrifugation was the method used to isolate PBMCs. This TCR was recovered from an adult woman who had mild COVID-19 (a few samples of this study predate the infection). The sample titles of this study are shuffled in the database, so cell type and time point are left out; the donor was told from shared clones. The rearranged chain carries TRBV7-9 and TRBJ1-1, with 7 central nucleotides matching TRBD1. The sequencing input was PBMCs or a T cell subset sorted from them (not recorded which). CDR3 region: CASSSPGQLNTEAFF. The nucleotide sequence reads TGTGCCAGCAGCTCCCCGGGACAGTTGAACACTGAAGCTTTCTTT.